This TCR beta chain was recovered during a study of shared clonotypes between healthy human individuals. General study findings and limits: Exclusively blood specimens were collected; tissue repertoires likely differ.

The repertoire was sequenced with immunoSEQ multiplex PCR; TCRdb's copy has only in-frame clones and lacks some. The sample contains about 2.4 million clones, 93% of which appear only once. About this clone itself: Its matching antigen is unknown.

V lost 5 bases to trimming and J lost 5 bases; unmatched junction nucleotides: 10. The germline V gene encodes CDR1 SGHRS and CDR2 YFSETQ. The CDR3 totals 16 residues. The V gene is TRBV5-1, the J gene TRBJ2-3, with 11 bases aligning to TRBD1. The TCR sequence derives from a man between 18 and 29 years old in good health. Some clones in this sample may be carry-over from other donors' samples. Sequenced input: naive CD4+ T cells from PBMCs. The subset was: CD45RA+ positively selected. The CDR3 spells CASSVGGQGVQDTQYF. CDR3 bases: TGCGCCAGCAGTGTAGGGGGACAGGGGGTTCAAGATACGCAGTATTTT.